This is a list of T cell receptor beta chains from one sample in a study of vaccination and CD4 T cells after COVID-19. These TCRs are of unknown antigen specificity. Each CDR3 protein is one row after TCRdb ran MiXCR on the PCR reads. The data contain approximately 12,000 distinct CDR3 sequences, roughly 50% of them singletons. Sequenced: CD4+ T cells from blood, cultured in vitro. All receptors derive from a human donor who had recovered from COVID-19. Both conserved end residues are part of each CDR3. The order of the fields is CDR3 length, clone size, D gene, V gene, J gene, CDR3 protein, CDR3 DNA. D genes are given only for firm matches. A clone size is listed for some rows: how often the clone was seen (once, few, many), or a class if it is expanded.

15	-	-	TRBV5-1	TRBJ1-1	CASNWFGRKNTEAFF	TGCGCCAGCAATTGGTTCGGACGGAAGAACACTGAAGCTTTCTTT
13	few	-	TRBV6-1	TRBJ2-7	CASSRGRSYEQYF	TGTGCCAGCAGCAGAGGTCGGTCCTACGAGCAGTACTTC
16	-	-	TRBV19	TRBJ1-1	CASSMDNGQPNTEAFF	TGTGCCAGTAGTATGGATAATGGCCAGCCCAACACTGAAGCTTTCTTT
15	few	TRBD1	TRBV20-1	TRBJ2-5	CSAQQTGSSRETQYF	TGCAGTGCCCAGCAGACAGGGTCCTCTCGGGAGACCCAGTACTTC
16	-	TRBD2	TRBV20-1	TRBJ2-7	CSARAHGTSGLYEQYF	TGCAGTGCTAGAGCTCATGGGACTAGCGGCCTTTACGAGCAGTACTTC
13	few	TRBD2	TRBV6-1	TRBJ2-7	CASDAGGAYEQYF	TGTGCCAGCGACGCGGGGGGGGCCTACGAGCAGTACTTC
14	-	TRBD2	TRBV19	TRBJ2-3	CASTTGTSVDTQYF	TGTGCCAGTACCACCGGGACTAGCGTGGATACGCAGTATTTT
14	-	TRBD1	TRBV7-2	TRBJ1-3	CASSQDRAGNTIYF	TGTGCCAGCAGCCAAGACAGGGCTGGAAACACCATATATTTT
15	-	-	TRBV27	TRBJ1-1	CASSSQQGRGTEAFF	TGTGCCAGCAGTTCTCAACAGGGTAGGGGCACTGAAGCTTTCTTT
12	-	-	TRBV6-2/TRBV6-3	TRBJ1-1	CASGRGDDEAFF	TGTGCCAGCGGCCGGGGGGACGATGAAGCTTTCTTT
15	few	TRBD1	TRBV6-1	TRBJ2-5	CASTPQRGLGETQYF	TGTGCCAGCACCCCCCAAAGGGGGCTAGGTGAGACCCAGTACTTC
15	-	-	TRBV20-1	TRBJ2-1	CSARAGTSPYNEQFF	TGCAGTGCTAGGGCCGGGACAAGTCCCTACAATGAGCAGTTCTTC
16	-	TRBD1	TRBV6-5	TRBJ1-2	CASSYGSGQGAGGYTF	TGTGCCAGCAGTTACGGCTCCGGGCAGGGGGCCGGTGGCTACACCTTC
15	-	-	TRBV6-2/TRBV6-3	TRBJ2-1	CASSYRDPYNDGQFF	TGTGCCAGCAGTTACAGGGACCCTTACAATGACGGGCAGTTCTTC
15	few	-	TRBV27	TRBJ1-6	CASSSPRELNSPLHF	TGTGCCAGCAGTTCCCCCAGGGAACTTAATTCACCCCTCCACTTT
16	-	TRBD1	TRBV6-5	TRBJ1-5	CASSYPRTGKNQPQHF	TGTGCCAGCAGTTACCCCCGGACAGGGAAGAATCAGCCCCAGCATTTT
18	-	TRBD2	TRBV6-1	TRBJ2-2	CASSGKGRLAGVAGELFF	TGTGCCAGCAGTGGCAAAGGGCGGCTAGCGGGAGTAGCCGGGGAGCTGTTTTTT
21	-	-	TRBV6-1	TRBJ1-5	CASSERGTLPGEHTRNQPQHF	TGTGCCAGCAGTGAGAGGGGGACACTACCAGGGGAACATACGCGCAATCAGCCCCAGCATTTT